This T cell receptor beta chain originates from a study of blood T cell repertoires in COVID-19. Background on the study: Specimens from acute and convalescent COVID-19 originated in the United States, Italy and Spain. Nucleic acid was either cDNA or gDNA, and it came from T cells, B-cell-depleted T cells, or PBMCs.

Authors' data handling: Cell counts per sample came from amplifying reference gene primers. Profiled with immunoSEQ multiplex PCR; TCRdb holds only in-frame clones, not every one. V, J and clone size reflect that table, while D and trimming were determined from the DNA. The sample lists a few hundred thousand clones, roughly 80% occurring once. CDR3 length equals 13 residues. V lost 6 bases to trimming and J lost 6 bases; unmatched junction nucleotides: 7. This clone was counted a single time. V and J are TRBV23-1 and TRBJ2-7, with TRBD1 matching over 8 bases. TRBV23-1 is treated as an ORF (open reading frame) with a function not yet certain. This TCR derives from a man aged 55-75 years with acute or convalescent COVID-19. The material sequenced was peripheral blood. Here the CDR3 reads CASRDREDGEQYF. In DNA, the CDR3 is TGCGCCAGCAGGGACAGGGAGGATGGCGAGCAGTACTTC.